One sample yielded the 12 T cell receptor beta chains listed below, sequenced in a study of blood T cell repertoires in COVID-19. Profiling relied on immunoSEQ multiplex PCR, and the TCRdb table lists in-frame clones only, not all of them. The profile covers some 460,000 clones, with approximately 90% appearing a single time and about 4.3% taken by the ten largest. Sequenced material: peripheral blood. Every receptor here comes from a woman in her thirties with acute or convalescent COVID-19.

In its sample, this clone was seen once. V is TRBV5-1 and J is TRBJ2-5; a weak D match, TRBD1 (6 bases). Germline CDR1 and CDR2: SGHRS and YFSETQ. Trimming removed 7 bases at V and 2 bases at J, with 15 bases between. CDR3 size: 14 residues. The chain's CDR3 is CASGFTGKQETQYF. As DNA, the CDR3 is TGCGCCAGCGGATTTACAGGGAAACAAGAGACCCAGTACTTC.

The chain joins TRBV18 to TRBJ2-3, with 8 bases lining up with TRBD1. CDR3 length equals 15 residues. Germline loops: CDR1 KGHSH, CDR2 LQKENI. Unmatched junction bases numbered 4, after V lost 3 bases and J lost 2 bases. The CDR3 is CASSPDRDNTDTQYF. The CDR3 DNA sequence: TGTGCCAGCTCACCGGACAGGGACAACACAGATACGCAGTATTTT. Full variable domain (outside the CDR3, taken from reference TRBV18 and TRBJ2-3): NAGVMQNPRHLVRRRGQEARLRCSPMKGHSHVYWYRQLPEEGLKFMVYLQKENIIDESGMPKERFSAEFPKEGPSILRIQQVVRGDSAAYFCASSPDRDNTDTQYFGPGTRLTVL.

This chain joins TRBV5-1 and TRBJ2-1; 7 positions agree with TRBD2. CDR1 and CDR2 from the germline V gene are SGHRS and YFSETQ. CDR3 length equals 15 residues. Germline trimming cut 4 bases from V and 2 bases from J; bases unmatched to any gene: 6. CDR3 in DNA: TGCGCCAGCAGCCAGGGTCGGGGGGCCTACAATGAGCAGTTCTTC. Translation gives CASSQGRGAYNEQFF.

The chain carries TRBV3-1 (or the pseudogene TRBV3-2) and TRBJ2-1, with D possibly being TRBD2 (7 bases). V was shortened by 1 base and J by 1 base, with 17 bases between the two germline ends. The germline gives CDR1 LGHDT, CDR2 YNNKEL (reference sequence). CDR3 length equals 18 residues. The CDR3 is CASSQVVGEGGSYNEQFF. The CDR3 DNA reads as TGTGCCAGCAGCCAAGTGGTGGGCGAGGGGGGGTCCTACAATGAGCAGTTCTTC.

The rearrangement uses TRBV6-5 and TRBJ2-1; no clear D gene. V was trimmed by 2 bases and J by 6 bases, leaving 17 bases between them. The length of the CDR3 is 16 residues. Germline V gives CDR1 MNHEY, CDR2 SVGAGI. The CDR3: CASSYGVPAWSNEQFF. The CDR3 nucleotides are TGTGCCAGCAGTTACGGAGTCCCCGCCTGGAGCAATGAGCAGTTCTTC.

The rearrangement joins TRBV7-3 to TRBJ2-5; D possibly corresponds to TRBD2 (6 bases). CDR1 is SGHTA and CDR2 is FQGTGA in the germline V gene. The CDR3 length is 13 residues. The V end lost 9 bases, the J end lost 5 bases, and 16 bases lay between the germline ends. The DNA of the CDR3 is TGTGCCAGACGGGACGGGGGAGGTGAGACCCAGTACTTC. Amino acids: CARRDGGGETQYF.

The V gene is TRBV2, the J gene TRBJ2-7; D is unresolved. Germline V gene lookup returns CDR1 SNHLY and CDR2 FYNNEI. The ends were cut back, 6 bases at V and 1 base at J, with 7 bases in the middle. The CDR3 is 12 amino acids. The CDR3 is CASSPGSYEQYF. CDR3 coding DNA: TGTGCCAGCAGCCCGGGTTCCTACGAGCAGTACTTC.

About this clone itself: Different DNA sequences within this sample yield the same CDR3. The chain has TRBV4-1 and TRBJ1-5; tentatively, D is TRBD1 (5 bases). Trimming removed 0 bases at V and 4 bases at J, with 10 bases between. The CDR3 contains 15 residues. Per the germline V gene, CDR1 is MGHRA and CDR2 is YSYEKL. The chain's CDR3 is CASSQEGAGNQPQHF. CDR3 nucleotide sequence: TGCGCCAGCAGCCAAGAAGGAGCAGGGAATCAGCCCCAGCATTTT.

The V call is TRBV4-1, the J call TRBJ2-1; 8 bases agree with TRBD2. There are 14 residues in the CDR3. CDR1 MGHRA and CDR2 YSYEKL come from the germline V gene. V was pared by 2 bases and J by 10 bases, with 7 bases of the junction left unmatched. The CDR3 is CASSQMTSVGEQFF. The CDR3 region has the DNA TGCGCCAGCAGCCAAATGACTAGCGTCGGAGAGCAGTTCTTC.

This chain links TRBV29-1 with TRBJ1-1, with D perhaps TRBD1 (6 bases). The CDR3 loop spans 11 amino acids. Germline lookup yields CDR1 SQVTM and CDR2 ANQGSEA. V was shortened by 7 bases and J by 6 bases, with 12 bases between the two germline ends. CDR3 coding DNA: TGCAGCGCCCAGGGGTCCGCTGAAGCTTTCTTT. As protein: CSAQGSAEAFF.

This clone was seen repeatedly, ten times or more. The V call is TRBV2, the J call TRBJ2-3, with 11 bases matching TRBD2. The CDR3 is 14 residues long. Germline CDR1 SNHLY, CDR2 FYNNEI. After removal of 11 bases from V and 5 bases from J, the junction contained 9 bases not matched to a gene. DNA of the CDR3: TGTGCCGGACTTAGCGGGGGGGCCGGAGATACGCAGTATTTT. As protein: CAGLSGGAGDTQYF. The full variable domain, with the rest looked up from reference TRBV2 and TRBJ2-3, is EPEVTQTPSHQVTQMGQEVILRCVPISNHLYFYWYRQILGQKVEFLVSFYNNEISEKSEIFDDQFSVERPDGSNFTLKIRSTKLEDSAMYFCAGLSGGAGDTQYFGPGTRLTVL.

The J gene is TRBJ1-6, the V gene TRBV7-8; the D is unclear. The CDR3 is 15 amino acids. V gave up 1 base and J gave up 10 bases, with 14 bases separating them. Germline V gene lookup returns CDR1 SGHVS and CDR2 FQNEAQ. CDR3 region: CASSLDAGGWSPLHF. CDR3 sequence (DNA): TGTGCCAGCAGCTTAGATGCCGGCGGCTGGTCACCCCTCCACTTT.